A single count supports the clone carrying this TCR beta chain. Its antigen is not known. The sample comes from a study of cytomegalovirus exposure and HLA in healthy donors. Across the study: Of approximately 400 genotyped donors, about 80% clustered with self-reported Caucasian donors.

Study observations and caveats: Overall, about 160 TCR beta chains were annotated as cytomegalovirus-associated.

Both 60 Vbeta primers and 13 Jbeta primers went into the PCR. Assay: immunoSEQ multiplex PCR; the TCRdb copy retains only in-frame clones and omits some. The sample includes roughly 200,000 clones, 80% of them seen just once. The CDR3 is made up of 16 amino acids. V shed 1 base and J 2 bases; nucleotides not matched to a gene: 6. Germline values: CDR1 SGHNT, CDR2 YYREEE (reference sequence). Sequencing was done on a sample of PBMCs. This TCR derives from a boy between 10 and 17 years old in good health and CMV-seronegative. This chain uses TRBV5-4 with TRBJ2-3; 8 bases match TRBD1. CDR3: CASSLKDRAPTDTQYF. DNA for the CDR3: TGTGCCAGCAGCTTGAAGGACAGGGCCCCCACAGATACGCAGTATTTT.